This entry lists 32 T cell receptor beta chains sequenced from one sample in a study of shared clonotypes between healthy human individuals. Profiling relied on immunoSEQ multiplex PCR, and the TCRdb table lists in-frame clones only, not all of them. The sample includes roughly 2.6 million clones, around 90% of them seen just once. Sample: naive CD4+ T cells sorted from blood. Subset of the sample: CD45RA+ positively selected. The receptors here all came from a man aged 18 to 29 in good health.

The genes are TRBV7-6 and TRBJ2-7; D is uncertain. V was trimmed by 5 bases and J by 0 bases, leaving 14 bases between them. Germline V gene sequence: CDR1 SGHVS, CDR2 FNYEAQ. CDR3 length: 15 residues. For the CDR3, the DNA is TGTGCCAGCAGCCGGGTAGGCCGATCCTCCTACGAGCAGTACTTC. Its protein is CASSRVGRSSYEQYF.

The rearrangement links TRBV9 to TRBJ2-1, with D perhaps given as TRBD1 or TRBD2 (7 bases each). In germline, CDR1 is SGDLS, CDR2 YYNGEE. CDR3 length: 15 amino acids. The ends were cut back, 4 bases at V and 6 bases at J, with 17 bases in the middle. This CDR3 is CASSPREAGGNEQFF. The CDR3 nucleotides read TGTGCCAGCAGCCCTCGGGAGGCAGGGGGCAATGAGCAGTTCTTC.

The chain uses TRBV13 and TRBJ2-3; TRBD1 matches at 7 bases. V lost 3 bases and J lost 6; bases outside the gene matches: 15. The CDR3 has 17 residues. Germline CDR1 and CDR2: PRHDT and FYEKMQ (reference sequence). CDR3 nucleotide sequence: TGTGCCAGCAGCTTCCCTATGACAGGGTTTGACGGGGATACGCAGTATTTT. Its protein product is CASSFPMTGFDGDTQYF.

CDR3 in amino acids: CASNRTGGGYTF. The DNA for the CDR3 is TGTGCCAGCAACAGGACAGGGGGTGGCTACACCTTC. The gene calls are TRBV6-8 and TRBJ1-2, with TRBD1 identical over 10 bases. Germline V gene data show CDR1 as MNHGY and CDR2 as SAAAGT. Trimming at V came to 7 bases and at J to 7 bases, leaving 3 bases not matched to a gene. The CDR3 covers 12 residues.

Concerning this clone: Other DNA sequences in the same sample also yield this CDR3. This chain joins TRBV10-1 and TRBJ2-7; no reliable D call. V was cut by 3 bases and J by 0 bases, with 6 bases left in between. In germline, CDR1 is WNHNN, CDR2 SYGVQD (reference sequence). The CDR3 has 13 amino acids. Here the CDR3 DNA reads TGCGCCAGCAGTGAAGGCACCTCCTACGAGCAGTACTTC. It codes for CASSEGTSYEQYF.

V gene TRBV5-5 combines with J gene TRBJ1-1, with D unclear. CDR1 and CDR2 (germline): SGHKS, YYEKEE (reference sequence). This CDR3 is built from 14 residues. V shed 0 bases and J shed 5 bases, with 11 bases lying between them. The CDR3 DNA reads TGTGCCAGCAGCTTGGCCCCAGGAGAAACTGAAGCTTTCTTT. Amino acid sequence: CASSLAPGETEAFF.

J is TRBJ2-7 and V is TRBV5-1; 14 bases map to TRBD2. The CDR3 runs to 15 residues. Per the germline V gene, CDR1 is SGHRS and CDR2 is YFSETQ. Trimming at V came to 4 bases and at J to 6 bases, leaving 6 bases not matched to a gene. This CDR3 is CASSLGTSGSGEQYF. CDR3 coding DNA: TGCGCCAGCAGCCTCGGGACTAGCGGGAGTGGCGAGCAGTACTTC.

This chain connects TRBV28 to TRBJ1-5; TRBD1 matches 7 bases. Germline CDR1 and CDR2: MDHEN and SYDVKM. V gave up 11 bases and J gave up 6 bases; unmatched junction bases: 10. This CDR3 is built from 13 residues. Written as DNA, the CDR3 is TGTGCCGTCTCAGGGGGGATTGGTCAGCCCCAGCATTTT. Translated: CAVSGGIGQPQHF.

The chain has TRBV5-1 and TRBJ2-1; 8 bases match TRBD2. Trimming removed 1 base from V and 5 bases from J; junction bases left unmatched: 5. The CDR3 length is 15 residues. Germline V gene lookup returns CDR1 SGHRS and CDR2 YFSETQ. This chain's CDR3 is CASSLPSGPHNEQFF. For the CDR3, the DNA is TGCGCCAGCAGCTTGCCTAGCGGGCCTCACAATGAGCAGTTCTTC.

The rearrangement links TRBV6-6 to TRBJ1-2, with D hard to call. Trimming left V 2 bases short and J 3 bases short, with 10 bases between. CDR3 length: 14 residues. Germline CDR1 and CDR2: MNHNY and SVGAGI (reference sequence). Written as DNA, the CDR3 is TGTGCCAGCAGTTACCGATCGGATGACTATGGCTACACCTTC. Residues: CASSYRSDDYGYTF.

The chain links TRBV19 to TRBJ1-3; D is unresolved. The V and J ends lost 7 bases and 0 bases respectively, with 16 bases between them. Germline V gives CDR1 LNHDA, CDR2 SQIVND (reference sequence). The CDR3 is made up of 16 amino acids. CDR3 in amino acids: CASMTRRTDSGNTIYF. As DNA, the CDR3 is TGTGCCAGTATGACCCGGCGGACGGACTCTGGAAACACCATATATTTT.

This sequence joins TRBV7-2 and TRBJ1-4; the D gene is possibly TRBD1 (6 bases). Germline V gene lookup returns CDR1 SGHTA and CDR2 FQGNSA. The CDR3 consists of 16 residues. The ends were cut back, 0 bases at V and 3 bases at J, with 11 bases in the middle. This chain's CDR3 is CASSLAPAGANEKLFF. CDR3 bases: TGTGCCAGCAGCTTAGCGCCGGCAGGGGCTAATGAAAAACTGTTTTTT.

The chain uses TRBV7-8 and TRBJ1-5; D not resolved. Trimming cost V 5 bases and J 11 bases, with 13 bases left between them. From germline, CDR1 is SGHVS and CDR2 FQNEAQ. The CDR3 length is 12 residues. The CDR3 region is CASSPAGRAQHF. The DNA of the CDR3 is TGTGCCAGCAGCCCCGCGGGGAGGGCCCAGCATTTT.

The chain links TRBV7-2 to TRBJ2-5; D may be TRBD1 or TRBD2 (6 bases each). Germline V gene data show CDR1 as SGHTA and CDR2 as FQGNSA. The V end lost 6 bases, the J end lost 5 bases, and 13 bases lay between the germline ends. This CDR3 is 13 amino acids long. CDR3 in amino acids: CASSLDSGETQYF. The DNA of the CDR3 is TGTGCCAGCAGTCTGGACAGCGGGGAGACCCAGTACTTC.

As to this clone: This sample includes further DNA sequences coding for the same CDR3. The chain is built from TRBV19 and TRBJ1-1; 8 positions agree with TRBD1. Losses at the gene ends were 3 bases for V and 5 bases for J; bases not matched to a gene: 5. Germline V gene sequence: CDR1 LNHDA, CDR2 SQIVND (reference sequence). This CDR3 contains 14 residues. The CDR3 nucleotides read TGTGCCAGTAGTATTACAGGGGGTAGTACTGAAGCTTTCTTT. Translated: CASSITGGSTEAFF.

The chain joins TRBV30 to TRBJ2-7; D is undetermined. In germline, CDR1 is GTSNPN, CDR2 SVGIG (reference sequence). Trimming took 0 bases from V and 2 from J, leaving 8 bases between them. CDR3 length: 13 amino acids. The CDR3 DNA reads as TGTGCCTGGAGTGTAACCGTTGCCTACGAGCAGTACTTC. This translates into CAWSVTVAYEQYF. The complete variable domain, with remaining parts taken from reference TRBV30 and TRBJ2-7, reads SQTIHQWPATLVQPVGSPLSLECTVEGTSNPNLYWYRQAAGRGLQLLFYSVGIGQISSEVPQNLSASRPQDRQFILSSKKLLLSDSGFYLCAWSVTVAYEQYFGPGTRLTVT.

The chain has TRBV10-3 and TRBJ2-1; D is undetermined. Trimming stripped 10 bases from V and 5 bases from J, with 18 bases between. The CDR3 spans 14 residues. From germline, CDR1 is ENHRY and CDR2 SYGVKD. As DNA, the CDR3 is TGTGCCACGCATACGGGCTACCACAACAATGAGCAGTTCTTC. It encodes CATHTGYHNNEQFF.

As concerns this clone: Compared with germline, one end of the junction differs, possibly owing to a read error. V and J are TRBV10-3 and TRBJ1-3; no reliable D call. Germline lookup yields CDR1 ENHRY and CDR2 SYGVKD. This CDR3 has 12 amino acids. The CDR3 spells CAISEGGNSIYF. CDR3 DNA: TGTGCCATCAGTGAAGGTGGAAACAGCATATATTTT.

This chain connects TRBV6-5 to TRBJ1-2, with D tentatively TRBD1 (5 bases). CDR1 is MNHEY and CDR2 is SVGAGI in the germline V gene. The length of the CDR3 is 14 residues. Trimming pared 6 bases from V and 3 bases from J, leaving 14 bases between. CDR3 DNA: TGTGCCAGCAGGCCCATCGACAGTTACTATGGCTACACCTTC. As protein: CASRPIDSYYGYTF.

V gene TRBV4-3 combines with J gene TRBJ2-7; D call uncertain. The V and J ends lost 0 bases and 2 bases respectively, with 5 bases between them. The CDR3 has 13 residues. Germline V CDR1 and CDR2: LGHNA, YSLEER. The CDR3 loop reads CASSQEVAYEQYF. The CDR3 coding sequence is TGCGCCAGCAGCCAAGAGGTAGCCTACGAGCAGTACTTC.

The chain is built from TRBV11-3 and TRBJ2-3; D tentatively reads TRBD1 or TRBD2 (6 bases each). Germline values: CDR1 SGHNT, CDR2 YENEEA. Trimming cost V 4 bases and J 1 base, with 12 bases left between them. The CDR3 consists of 15 residues. The CDR3 DNA reads TGTGCCAGCAGCTCGGGGGCCGGAGGCACAGATACGCAGTATTTT. Translation gives CASSSGAGGTDTQYF.

The rearrangement links TRBV5-1 to TRBJ2-7; 9 bases map to TRBD2. V gave up 2 bases and J gave up 3 bases; unmatched junction bases: 6. The CDR3 sequence is 15 residues long. Per the germline V gene, CDR1 is SGHRS and CDR2 is YFSETQ. The CDR3 sequence: CASSLLAGPFYEQYF. The DNA of the CDR3 is TGCGCCAGCAGCTTACTAGCGGGCCCCTTCTACGAGCAGTACTTC.

This clone was detected once. The CDR3 coding sequence is TGTGCCAGTAGGGTCCAGGGGCCGTCGTACCAAGAGACCCAGTACTTC. Amino acids: CASRVQGPSYQETQYF. The chain is built from TRBV19 and TRBJ2-5; D is possibly TRBD1 (6 bases). Germline V gene data show CDR1 as LNHDA and CDR2 as SQIVND (reference sequence). This CDR3 spans 16 amino acids. The ends were cut back, 6 bases at V and 0 bases at J, with 17 bases in the middle.

As for this clone: At the DNA level, this CDR3 is encoded by other sequences in the same sample as well. The chain links TRBV30 to TRBJ2-7, with D tentatively TRBD1 (5 bases). The germline gives CDR1 GTSNPN, CDR2 SVGIG (reference sequence). The CDR3 spans 13 residues. V was clipped by 0 bases and J by 2 bases, with 8 bases between them. CDR3 coding DNA: TGTGCCTGGAGTGTCCAGGGCCCCTACGAGCAGTACTTC. Amino acid sequence: CAWSVQGPYEQYF.

The chain carries TRBV5-1 and TRBJ2-4; 11 bases fit TRBD2. Per germline, CDR1 SGHRS and CDR2 YFSETQ. Trimming cost V 4 bases and J 10 bases; bases outside gene matches: 16. The CDR3 extends over 17 amino acids. CDR3 sequence reads: CASSPGLSGRDQEIQYF. As DNA, the CDR3 is TGCGCCAGCAGCCCCGGGCTTAGCGGGAGGGACCAGGAAATTCAGTACTTC.

This chain joins TRBV18 and TRBJ1-4; the match to TRBD1 covers 9 bases. The V gene's germline CDR1 is KGHSH and CDR2 LQKENI. The V segment lost 6 bases and the J segment 8 bases; nucleotides outside the gene matches: 7. The CDR3 has 14 amino acids. The CDR3 DNA reads TGTGCCAGCTCCCGGACAGGGGTCGCCGAAAAACTGTTTTTT. This sequence encodes CASSRTGVAEKLFF. The full variable domain, rest sourced from reference TRBV18 and TRBJ1-4, is NAGVMQNPRHLVRRRGQEARLRCSPMKGHSHVYWYRQLPEEGLKFMVYLQKENIIDESGMPKERFSAEFPKEGPSILRIQQVVRGDSAAYFCASSRTGVAEKLFFGSGTQLSVL.

The V call is TRBV6-5, the J call TRBJ1-5; no definite D call. V lost 2 bases, J lost 7 bases, and 6 bases lay in between. CDR1 MNHEY and CDR2 SVGAGI come from the germline V gene. CDR3 length: 12 amino acids. CDR3 sequence: CASSYPAQPQHF. CDR3 nucleotide sequence: TGTGCCAGCAGTTACCCAGCCCAGCCCCAGCATTTT.

This chain uses TRBV11-3 with TRBJ2-3, with TRBD1 identical over 10 bases. This CDR3 contains 14 residues. Germline V gives CDR1 SGHNT, CDR2 YENEEA. V shed 5 bases and J 5 bases; nucleotides not matched to a gene: 4. The CDR3 here is CASSPRTGGDTQYF. The DNA of the CDR3 is TGTGCCAGCAGCCCAAGGACAGGGGGAGATACGCAGTATTTT.

The chain links TRBV9 to TRBJ1-3, with 7 nucleotides matching TRBD1. The CDR3 runs 17 residues. The V segment lost 0 bases and the J segment 0 bases; nucleotides outside the gene matches: 6. Germline V CDR1 and CDR2: SGDLS, YYNGEE. In nucleotides, the CDR3 is TGTGCCAGCAGCGTAGGACAGGGCCGCAGCTCTGGAAACACCATATATTTT. Its translation is CASSVGQGRSSGNTIYF. The full variable domain, its missing parts supplied by reference TRBV9 and TRBJ1-3, is DSGVTQTPKHLITATGQRVTLRCSPRSGDLSVYWYQQSLDQGLQFLIQYYNGEERAKGNILERFSAQQFPDLHSELNLSSLELGDSALYFCASSVGQGRSSGNTIYFGEGSWLTVV.

The chain joins TRBV30 to TRBJ1-1, with unresolved D. Germline V CDR1 and CDR2: GTSNPN, SVGIG (reference sequence). The germline V and J ends were trimmed by 8 bases and 1 base, with 14 bases remaining between them. The CDR3 has 13 amino acids. The CDR3 sequence: CAVKKGQNTEAFF. For the CDR3, the DNA is TGTGCCGTGAAGAAAGGCCAGAACACTGAAGCTTTCTTT.

This clone was detected a few times. This chain uses TRBV28 with TRBJ1-2; the D is unclear. This CDR3 region has 12 residues. V gave up 2 bases and J gave up 5 bases, with 6 bases separating them. Germline CDR1 reads MDHEN; CDR2 reads SYDVKM. The CDR3 DNA follows: TGTGCCAGCAGTTTACAGCAGTATGGCTACACCTTC. It codes for CASSLQQYGYTF.

This clone appeared once. Other DNA sequences in this specimen translate into the identical CDR3. The chain recombines TRBV18 with TRBJ2-7, with D tentatively TRBD1 (6 bases). Germline V gene lookup returns CDR1 KGHSH and CDR2 LQKENI. The CDR3 totals 13 residues. Trimming shortened V by 2 bases and J by 7 bases, and 12 bases separated the two germline ends. CDR3 residues: CASSPLQGREQYF. The CDR3 region has the DNA TGTGCCAGCTCACCATTACAGGGTCGGGAGCAGTACTTC.